This T cell receptor (beta chain) was recorded in a study of cytomegalovirus exposure and HLA in healthy donors. Study-wide results and caveats: According to a subsequent analysis, TCR clusters identified in the first cohort showed a tendency to co-occur across the approximately 110 validation repertoires.

Trimming stripped 7 bases from V and 4 bases from J, with 22 bases between. The CDR3 consists of 16 residues. Germline CDR1 and CDR2: SNHLY and FYNNEI. This clone occurred a few times. The antigen is unknown. Clones were read by immunoSEQ multiplex PCR, and TCRdb kept only the in-frame ones, dropping some. The sample includes around 170,000 clones, 85% seen only once; the top ten take about 15%. The sample was PBMCs. The receptor was isolated from a man between 18 and 29 years old in good health and CMV-seropositive. The V and J genes are TRBV2 and TRBJ2-5, with D perhaps TRBD2 (5 bases). This CDR3 is CASKERSRGRGETQYF. DNA for the CDR3: TGTGCCAGCAAGGAGCGGAGCAGAGGAAGAGGAGAGACCCAGTACTTC.